Listed below are T cell receptor beta chains from one sample, sequenced in a study of CD8 T cells in ankylosing spondylitis. One entry per CDR3 protein results from TCRdb running MiXCR on the 5' RACE reads. The data contain about 390,000 distinct CDR3 sequences, around 20% of them singletons. Sample: blood, either unsorted or a sorted T cell fraction (not recorded which). These receptors were collected from a male donor with ankylosing spondylitis. Each CDR3 is given with its conserved first and last residue. The D gene is left open where the match is weak. Clone size is stated in some rows and not others, as once, few, many or a class when expanded.

clone_size j_call v_call d_call cdr3_aa cdr3_nt
. TRBJ1-5 TRBV20-1 . CSAGGKGYSNQPQHF TGCAGTGCTGGGGGGAAGGGCTATAGCAATCAGCCCCAGCATTTT
. TRBJ1-3 TRBV10-3 . CAISVTGGSGNTIYF TGTGCCATCAGTGTAACAGGAGGGTCTGGAAACACCATATATTTT
. TRBJ2-5 TRBV28 TRBD2 CASSPRLAAGETQYF TGTGCCAGCAGTCCCCGGCTAGCGGCGGGGGAGACCCAGTACTTC
. TRBJ1-4 TRBV7-9 . CASSLNYRGATNEKLFF TGTGCCAGCAGCTTAAATTACCGGGGAGCAACTAATGAAAAACTGTTTTTT
. TRBJ2-5 TRBV5-1 . CASSFFGEETQYF TGCGCCAGCAGCTTTTTCGGAGAGGAGACCCAGTACTTC
few TRBJ2-1 TRBV9 TRBD2 CASSLSGSNEQFF TGTGCCAGCAGCCTTAGCGGGAGCAATGAGCAGTTCTTC
. TRBJ1-6 TRBV7-9 . CASNTGGGNSPLHF TGTGCCAGCAATACCGGGGGAGGCAATTCACCCCTCCACTTT
. TRBJ1-1 TRBV28 . CASSLPLWGSEAFF TGTGCCAGCAGTTTACCCCTTTGGGGAAGCGAAGCTTTCTTT
few TRBJ2-2 TRBV10-3 TRBD2 CALQTGLAGDTGELFF TGTGCCCTCCAAACTGGACTAGCGGGAGATACCGGGGAGCTGTTTTTT
many TRBJ2-2 TRBV7-8 TRBD1 CASTVGQVSSGELFF TGTGCCAGCACTGTGGGACAGGTATCTTCCGGGGAGCTGTTTTTT
many TRBJ2-3 TRBV4-1 . CASSQETRRTDTQYF TGCGCCAGCAGCCAAGAAACTAGACGCACAGATACGCAGTATTTT
few TRBJ2-7 TRBV10-3 . CAISDPGTSSYEQYF TGTGCCATCAGTGACCCCGGAACTAGCTCCTACGAGCAGTACTTC
. TRBJ2-1 TRBV6-2/TRBV6-3 . CATNSIGTINEQFF TGTGCCACCAACAGCATCGGGACCATTAATGAGCAGTTCTTC
few TRBJ2-5 TRBV12-3/TRBV12-4 TRBD1 CASSLTGGRETQYF TGTGCCAGCAGTTTGACAGGGGGGCGGGAGACCCAGTACTTC
. TRBJ1-1 TRBV7-2 . CASSLVVQAEAFF TGTGCCAGCAGCTTAGTCGTACAGGCGGAAGCTTTCTTT
. TRBJ1-1 TRBV7-2 TRBD1 CASSYYRGNTEAFF TGTGCCAGCAGCTACTACAGGGGGAACACTGAAGCTTTCTTT
. TRBJ1-6 TRBV6-5 TRBD1 CASSYFGTGNSPLHF TGTGCCAGCAGTTACTTCGGGACAGGCAATTCACCCCTCCACTTT
. TRBJ2-1 TRBV5-1 TRBD2 CASSARRTSGRARVGNEQFF TGCGCCAGCAGCGCCCGAAGGACTAGCGGGAGGGCCAGAGTTGGCAATGAGCAGTTCTTC
. TRBJ2-3 TRBV28 TRBD2 CASTSGTSGRADTQYF TGTGCCAGCACCTCCGGGACTAGCGGGAGAGCAGATACGCAGTATTTT
many TRBJ2-1 TRBV4-1 . CASSQGQLGRNEQFF TGCGCCAGCAGCCAAGGACAATTAGGCCGCAATGAGCAGTTCTTC
. TRBJ2-4 TRBV29-1 TRBD2 CSVVTGGPSIQYF TGCAGCGTTGTAACGGGAGGCCCCTCCATTCAGTACTTC